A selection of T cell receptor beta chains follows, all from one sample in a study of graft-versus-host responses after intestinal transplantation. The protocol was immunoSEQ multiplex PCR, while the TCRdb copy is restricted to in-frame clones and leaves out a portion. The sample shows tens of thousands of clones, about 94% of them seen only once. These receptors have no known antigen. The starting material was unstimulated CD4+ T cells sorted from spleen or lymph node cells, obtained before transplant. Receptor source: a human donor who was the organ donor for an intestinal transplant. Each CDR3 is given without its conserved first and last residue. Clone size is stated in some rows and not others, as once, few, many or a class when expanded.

CDR3 protein: ASSTSGTTYNEQF; clone size: once; J gene: TRBJ2-1; V gene: TRBV28
CDR3 protein: ASSKPHRGVYEQY; clone size: -; J gene: TRBJ2-7; V gene: TRBV18
CDR3 protein: ASSSRSNQPQH; clone size: -; J gene: TRBJ1-5; V gene: TRBV6-6
CDR3 protein: AWSGGTGRGFSEAF; clone size: once; J gene: TRBJ1-1; V gene: TRBV30
CDR3 protein: ASSRTTGFYNEQF; clone size: -; J gene: TRBJ2-1; V gene: TRBV4-1
CDR3 protein: ASSLRLGGILGYT; clone size: -; J gene: TRBJ1-2; V gene: TRBV27
CDR3 protein: ASSPPGSGANVLT; clone size: -; J gene: TRBJ2-6; V gene: TRBV18
CDR3 protein: ASLRSAGQDYGYT; clone size: -; J gene: TRBJ1-2; V gene: TRBV6-5
CDR3 protein: ASSYSGAGNTIY; clone size: -; J gene: TRBJ1-3; V gene: TRBV6-5
CDR3 protein: ASSIGDGLDADTQY; clone size: -; J gene: TRBJ2-3; V gene: TRBV19